These T cell receptor beta chains were read from a single sample in a study of T cells in Graves' hyperthyroidism and ophthalmopathy. Using its own MiXCR run on the multiplex PCR reads, TCRdb lists one record per CDR3 protein. The sample has some 250,000 distinct CDR3 sequences, approximately 15% seen once; the top ten hold about 14%. The sample was blood. These receptors were collected from a middle-aged woman with Graves' hyperthyroidism that later progressed to Graves' ophthalmopathy. Both conserved end residues are part of each CDR3. The D gene is left open where the match is weak. Part of the rows lack a size; the others show once, few, many or a class for expanded clones.

TRBJ2-7,.,TRBV5-6,many,CASSLHAYEQYF,TGTGCCAGCAGCTTGCACGCCTACGAGCAGTACTTC
TRBJ2-2,TRBD1,TRBV5-5,.,CASRTGTGGRTGELFF,TGTGCCAGCAGAACCGGGACAGGGGGCCGTACCGGGGAGCTGTTTTTT
TRBJ2-1,TRBD2,TRBV19,once,CASSISGRLVWGGNEQFF,TGTGCCAGTAGTATATCGGGGCGACTGGTCTGGGGGGGCAATGAGCAGTTCTTC
TRBJ2-1,.,TRBV18,many,CASSRISGPSDNEQFF,TGTGCCAGCTCACGCATATCAGGTCCCTCCGACAATGAGCAGTTCTTC
TRBJ2-1,.,TRBV12-3/TRBV12-4,many,CANSDGDHYNEQFF,TGTGCCAACTCGGATGGCGACCACTACAATGAGCAGTTCTTC
TRBJ2-5,.,TRBV11-2,many,CASSPGQFQETQYF,TGTGCCAGCAGCCCCGGACAGTTCCAAGAGACCCAGTACTTC
TRBJ1-6,.,TRBV6-1,many,CASSPDRLNSPLHF,TGTGCCAGCAGTCCCGACAGGCTCAATTCACCCCTCCACTTT
TRBJ2-7,TRBD2,TRBV7-3,many,CASSLNTGGNEQYF,TGTGCCAGCAGCTTAAACACGGGGGGAAACGAGCAGTACTTC
TRBJ2-1,TRBD1,TRBV27,.,CASSQPGTGVITLYNEQFF,TGTGCCAGCAGTCAACCCGGGACAGGGGTCATAACCTTATACAATGAGCAGTTCTTC
TRBJ1-4,TRBD1,TRBV11-2,.,CASNPIRGHAEKLFF,TGTGCCAGCAACCCCATCAGGGGGCACGCTGAAAAACTGTTTTTT
TRBJ1-2,TRBD1,TRBV5-1,many,CASSLAIEGGADGYTF,TGCGCCAGCAGCTTGGCCATCGAAGGGGGCGCGGATGGCTACACCTTC
TRBJ2-3,.,TRBV19,.,CASSMRHGADTQYF,TGTGCCAGTAGTATGAGGCACGGGGCAGATACGCAGTATTTT
TRBJ2-1,.,TRBV3-1,few,CASSQDIRSEQFF,TGTGCCAGCAGCCAAGATATACGGAGTGAGCAGTTCTTC
TRBJ2-7,TRBD2,TRBV18,few,CASSSTLGTSGHEQYF,TGTGCCAGCTCATCGACGCTGGGGACTAGCGGCCACGAGCAGTACTTC
TRBJ2-3,.,TRBV13,many,CASSLGLENTDTQYF,TGTGCCAGCAGCTTAGGGCTAGAGAACACAGATACGCAGTATTTT
TRBJ2-7,.,TRBV20-1,many,CSARDQASATYEQYF,TGCAGTGCTAGAGATCAGGCCAGCGCAACCTACGAGCAGTACTTC
TRBJ2-1,.,TRBV14,many,CASRSSDPVNEQFF,TGTGCCAGCAGATCGAGCGACCCGGTGAATGAGCAGTTCTTC
TRBJ2-3,.,TRBV11-1,many,CASSPGATDTQYF,TGTGCCAGCAGCCCCGGGGCTACAGATACGCAGTATTTT
TRBJ2-7,.,TRBV7-2,.,CASSRRLSRDYEQYF,TGTGCCAGCAGTCGCCGGTTGAGCAGAGACTACGAGCAGTACTTC
TRBJ2-7,TRBD2,TRBV7-2,many,CASSARLAGGAEQYF,TGTGCCAGCAGCGCTCGACTAGCGGGAGGCGCGGAGCAGTACTTC
TRBJ2-5,TRBD2,TRBV7-2,many,CASSWTSSGPETQYF,TGTGCCAGCAGCTGGACTAGCTCAGGGCCGGAGACCCAGTACTTC
TRBJ2-7,TRBD1,TRBV9,many,CASSVDGTGGWYEQYF,TGTGCCAGCAGCGTAGACGGAACAGGGGGCTGGTACGAGCAGTACTTC
TRBJ1-5,.,TRBV19,many,CASSQGPAFDQPQHF,TGTGCCAGTAGTCAGGGACCAGCCTTCGATCAGCCCCAGCATTTT